The 2 T cell receptor beta chains in this list originate from one sample, sequenced in a study of beta chain features in type 1 diabetes. Isolated RNA was reverse transcribed in full, so expressed TCRB transcripts were sequenced. This table comes from immunoSEQ multiplex PCR, and its TCRdb copy is limited to in-frame clones, with some not included. Among fewer than 200,000 clones listed, approximately 8.1% were seen once. Sequenced material: central memory CD4+ T cells from blood. These receptors were obtained from a man aged 18 to 29 in good health.

The V and J genes are TRBV11-3 and TRBJ2-1; TRBD2 agrees at 7 bases. J gave up 9 bases and V 1 base, and 12 bases lay outside the gene matches. Germline CDR1 SGHNT, CDR2 YENEEA. This CDR3 is 16 amino acids long. CDR3 DNA: TGTGCCAGCAGCTTAGGTCGTGGGAGGGGTTCGGGTGAGCAGTTCTTC. It encodes CASSLGRGRGSGEQFF.

A few counts support this clone. The chain carries TRBV7-2 and TRBJ2-1; 8 bases are a match to TRBD2. CDR3 length equals 16 residues. V shed 3 bases, J shed 4 bases, and the junction held 8 bases outside the gene matches. Per the germline V gene, CDR1 is SGHTA and CDR2 is FQGNSA. This CDR3 is CASSLLSGSVYNEQFF. The CDR3 DNA sequence: TGTGCCAGCAGCTTGCTCAGCGGGAGTGTTTACAATGAGCAGTTCTTC.